The rows below give T cell receptor beta chains drawn from one sample of a study of early T cells in non-severe SARS-CoV-2 infection. TCRdb ran MiXCR on the 5' RACE reads and lists one entry per CDR3 protein. Among about 110,000 distinct CDR3 sequences listed, 11% were seen once. Material: whole blood. The receptor set was obtained from an adult who was a healthcare worker with PCR-confirmed SARS-CoV-2 infection or an uninfected control (not recorded which). CDR3s include the opening cysteine and the closing phenylalanine or tryptophan. The order of the fields is clone size, CDR3 length, J gene, V gene, CDR3 protein. Clone size is shown for a subset of rows, as once, few, many or a class of expanded clone.

-	12	TRBJ2-3	TRBV28	CANTRGTDTQYF
-	13	TRBJ2-7	TRBV4-3	CASSQDPRGELYF
few	14	TRBJ2-7	TRBV28	CASSPQASLYEQYF
few	14	TRBJ2-1	TRBV10-1	CASSESRSYNEQFF
few	17	TRBJ1-1	TRBV6-1	CASSEISPRQGNTEAFF
-	13	TRBJ1-2	TRBV6-1	CASSERKNYGYTF
few	13	TRBJ2-5	TRBV6-5	CASSRQGRETQYF
-	14	TRBJ2-1	TRBV20-1	CSARTRTIHNEQFF
-	14	TRBJ1-1	TRBV29-1	CSVMTASFNTEAFF
-	12	TRBJ2-3	TRBV7-2	CASRGPSDTQYF
few	13	TRBJ1-2	TRBV28	CASSHGTPYGYTF
many	18	TRBJ2-4	TRBV5-6	CASSRPPGGGLAKNIQYF
many	12	TRBJ2-7	TRBV12-3/TRBV12-4	CASSWGFYEQYF
many	13	TRBJ1-6	TRBV28	CAGSDRDYSPLHF
few	14	TRBJ1-1	TRBV6-2/TRBV6-3	CASSSRGRGTEAFF
many	15	TRBJ2-5	TRBV21-1	CARKDPAGGQETQYF
-	19	TRBJ2-6	TRBV7-9	CASSLSHWRAGSGANVLTF
few	12	TRBJ1-6	TRBV29-1	CSARDRNSPLHF
-	14	TRBJ2-2	TRBV24-1	CATSDLWNTGELFF
many	12	TRBJ2-7	TRBV7-9	CASSLEGTAMSF
few	16	TRBJ2-5	TRBV5-1	CASKLTHGQPQETQYF
few	10	TRBJ1-1	TRBV6-5	CASGQVEAFF
many	18	TRBJ2-3	TRBV7-9	CASSTGPLETGRTDTQYF
-	14	TRBJ2-1	TRBV28	CASSSNWRYNEQFF
-	13	TRBJ2-5	TRBV5-1	CASSWNLRETQYF
few	15	TRBJ2-1	TRBV5-1	CASSKGLAGVNEQFF
few	14	TRBJ2-1	TRBV7-2	CASSLSSAYNEQFF
many	12	TRBJ2-5	TRBV28	CASSFARETQYF
-	13	TRBJ1-1	TRBV4-3	CASSQDLGGATFF
many	14	TRBJ2-3	TRBV5-4	CASSLVAYTDTQYF
many	13	TRBJ2-1	TRBV11-2	CASSPGTNNEQFF
-	12	TRBJ2-1	TRBV29-1	CSVRPVVGPEFF
-	14	TRBJ2-1	TRBV2	CASSETGRVHEQFF
many	17	TRBJ2-2	TRBV5-1	CASSLLVAEPNTGELFF
many	14	TRBJ1-5	TRBV5-1	CASSLYGGVQPQHF
-	18	TRBJ2-3	TRBV21-1	CASSKVDRLPIPTDTQYF
-	15	TRBJ2-1	TRBV5-1	CASSSRTSSYNEQFF
few	12	TRBJ2-1	TRBV6-1	CASSEMGNEQFF